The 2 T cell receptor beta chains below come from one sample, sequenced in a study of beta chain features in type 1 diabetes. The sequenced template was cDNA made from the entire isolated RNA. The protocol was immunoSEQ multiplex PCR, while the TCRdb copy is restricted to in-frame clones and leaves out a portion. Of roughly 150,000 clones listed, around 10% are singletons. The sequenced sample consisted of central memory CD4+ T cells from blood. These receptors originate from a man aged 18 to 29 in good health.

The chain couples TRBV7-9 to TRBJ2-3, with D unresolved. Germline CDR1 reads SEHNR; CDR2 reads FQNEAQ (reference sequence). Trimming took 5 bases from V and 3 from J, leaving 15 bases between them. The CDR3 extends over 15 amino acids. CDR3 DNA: TGTGCCAGCAGCCGCGATCTATTGGTAACAGATACGCAGTATTTT. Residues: CASSRDLLVTDTQYF. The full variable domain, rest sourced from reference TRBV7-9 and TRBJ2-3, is DTGVSQNPRHKITKRGQNVTFRCDPISEHNRLYWYRQTLGQGPEFLTYFQNEAQLEKSRLLSDRFSAERPKGSFSTLEIQRTEQGDSAMYLCASSRDLLVTDTQYFGPGTRLTVL.

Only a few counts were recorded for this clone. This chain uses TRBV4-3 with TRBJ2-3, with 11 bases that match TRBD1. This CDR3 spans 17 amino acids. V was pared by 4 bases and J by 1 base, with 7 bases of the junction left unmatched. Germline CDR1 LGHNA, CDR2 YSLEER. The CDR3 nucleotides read TGCGCCAGCAGCCCTCGGACAGGGGGCGCCCGCACAGATACGCAGTATTTT. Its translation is CASSPRTGGARTDTQYF.